These T cell receptor beta chains were read from a single sample in a study of CD8 T cells in ankylosing spondylitis. Each CDR3 protein gets one entry after TCRdb re-called the 5' RACE reads with MiXCR. The sample lists approximately 260,000 distinct CDR3 sequences; 8.6% were seen once. The sample was blood, either unsorted or a sorted T cell fraction (not recorded which). The receptors were sampled from a male donor with ankylosing spondylitis or in good health (not recorded which). Each CDR3 is given without its conserved first and last residue. Size is omitted from some rows. Given values are once, few, many or a class for expanded clones.

V	size	CDR3
TRBV30	once	AWSLMGLGEQF
TRBV28	many	ASGLEDAFYGYT
TRBV11-2	few	ASSSWPSGRTSSYNEQF
TRBV5-6	many	ASSLAGRRNQPQH
TRBV4-3	many	ASSQDSLAGGPLNEQF
TRBV12-3/TRBV12-4	few	ASSPEAGAGETQY
TRBV29-1	many	SGVTDNTNEQY
TRBV5-5	.	ASSFQVTGPNTGELF
TRBV5-1	many	ASSFTGRGDGYT
TRBV7-8	few	ASSLGRLGARPTEAF
TRBV2	many	ASSEGQANGELF
TRBV9	.	ASSPSTGMETQY
TRBV9	many	ASSLTGIPNEQY
TRBV20-1	.	SAGPGTGSGNTIY
TRBV10-3	.	AISEGRGLDTQY
TRBV5-1	many	ASSFGQTLAKNIQY
TRBV12-3/TRBV12-4	many	ASSPLEAAGGYT
TRBV7-2	.	ASSLMAGTGEKLF
TRBV6-1	many	ASSERGTGLYEQY
TRBV7-3	many	ASSLRGPREYSGPQETQY
TRBV20-1	few	SARPDRVTEAF
TRBV7-3	many	ASSDLDRGEYGYT
TRBV28	many	ASTNGRSNQPQH
TRBV5-1	many	ASSLGQINSPLH
TRBV9	many	ASSVRDMNTEAF
TRBV24-1	many	ATGWAGDIDEQF
TRBV5-5	many	ASSLMSGASTDTQY
TRBV5-1	.	ASSLETALEQY
TRBV12-3/TRBV12-4	many	ASSLKGNTEAF
TRBV6-1	many	ASRPEWETTYEQY
TRBV25-1	many	ASSEGRGPSYNEQF
TRBV7-6	many	ASSLGEGYTEAF
TRBV7-2	many	ASSKQGLNTGELF
TRBV5-6	many	ASSFETGYEQY
TRBV4-1	many	ASSQENRGHEQF
TRBV27	.	ASSPLTGEETQY
TRBV6-2/TRBV6-3	.	ASSYSLTGNEQY
TRBV4-2	few	ASSSGLAGGPGTDTQY
TRBV12-5	many	ASAEDRYSPLH
TRBV29-1	many	SVSRAGGEQY
TRBV15	many	ATSREREPYNEQF
TRBV24-1	many	ATSLLPGGEQF
TRBV11-2	many	ASSALRGGSYGYT
TRBV30	.	AWSDGQNTEAF
TRBV27	many	ASSSRQGGYTEAF
TRBV7-8	many	ASSSQGLAEIYNEQF
TRBV20-1	.	SAPDTSGRGSTDTQY
TRBV30	.	AWTAPVGAGLNNEQF
TRBV27	many	ASSVTSGLTGELF
TRBV29-1	many	SVDFARGGGTQY
TRBV9	.	ASSVWDNGAYEQF